This T cell receptor beta chain derives from a study of cytomegalovirus exposure and HLA in healthy donors. Overall study context: Early released data comprised tens of millions of unique TCRs from HLA-typed donors.

Broader study findings: In vitro checks showed that a few CMV-associated chains really do target CMV antigens. The study recorded 150 to 200 TCR beta chains that were cytomegalovirus-associated.

Concerning this clone: Its antigen remains unknown. One junction end does not reproduce the germline sequence, and a read error may be involved.

The CDR3 consists of 17 residues. CDR1 is LNHDA, CDR2 SQIVND, per germline (reference sequence). The PCR ran on 60 Vbeta and 13 Jbeta primers. TCRdb's copy holds only in-frame clones and misses some; the assay was immunoSEQ multiplex PCR. This table holds 100,000 to 150,000 clones, around 72% found once. Sequenced sample: PBMCs. This TCR came from a woman between 18 and 29 years old in good health and CMV-seronegative. The chain has TRBV19 and TRBJ1-1; 9 bases fit TRBD1. The CDR3 DNA reads as TGTGTCAGTAGTATAGGGACAGGGATAGTCCCGGTCGCTGAAGCTTTCTTT. It specifies CVSSIGTGIVPVAEAFF.